The 21 T cell receptor beta chains reported below all come from one sample, sequenced in a study of control samples from healthy donors and cancer patients. Clones were read by immunoSEQ multiplex PCR, and TCRdb kept only the in-frame ones, dropping some. The data contain 150,000 to 200,000 clones, around 90% of them seen just once; the ten biggest clones take up 2% to 2.5%. The sample taken for sequencing was blood. These receptors were taken from a woman in her forties in good health.

The rearrangement joins TRBV29-1 to TRBJ2-5; unclear D gene. The CDR3 contains 12 residues. The V end was cut by 7 bases, the J end by 2 bases, with 11 bases between. CDR1 SQVTM and CDR2 ANQGSEA come from the germline V gene. CDR3 nucleotide sequence: TGCAGCGCCCTACCCCCACAAGAGACCCAGTACTTC. Encoded protein: CSALPPQETQYF.

The gene calls are TRBV9 and TRBJ1-5; D uncertain. In germline, CDR1 is SGDLS, CDR2 YYNGEE. This CDR3 region has 14 residues. The V end lost 5 bases, the J end lost 4 bases, and 13 bases lay between the germline ends. CDR3 sequence reads: CASSPPGRNQPQHF. CDR3 DNA sequence: TGTGCCAGCAGTCCACCAGGCAGGAATCAGCCCCAGCATTTT.

This clone was observed a single time. CDR3 sequence (DNA): TGTGCCAGCAGTGGACTAGGAGAGACCCAGTACTTC. Protein sequence: CASSGLGETQYF. The chain combines TRBV27 with TRBJ2-5; TRBD2 matches 7 bases. This CDR3 comprises 12 residues. Germline V gene data show CDR1 as MNHEY and CDR2 as SMNVEV (reference sequence). The junction had 1 base not matched to a gene; V was cut back by 5 bases and J by 4 bases.

The chain has TRBV6-6 and TRBJ1-6, with TRBD1 matching 8 bases. V lost 6 bases and J lost 7; bases outside the gene matches: 8. Germline CDR1 MNHNY, CDR2 SVGAGI (reference sequence). CDR3 length: 15 amino acids. This chain's CDR3 is CASSSYTGGNSPLHF. The CDR3, as DNA: TGTGCCAGCAGCTCCTACACAGGGGGGAATTCACCCCTCCACTTT.

This chain uses TRBV6-5 with TRBJ1-1; D gene uncertain. The CDR3 consists of 15 residues. Germline V gene data show CDR1 as MNHEY and CDR2 as SVGAGI. Trimming removed 0 bases from V and 0 bases from J, with 8 bases in between. CDR3 sequence: CASSYSPNLNTEAFF. In DNA, the CDR3 is TGTGCCAGCAGTTACTCTCCCAACCTGAACACTGAAGCTTTCTTT.

The V and J genes are TRBV24-1 and TRBJ2-3; D is perhaps TRBD2 (7 bases). The V gene's germline CDR1 is KGHDR and CDR2 SFDVKD. Trimming pared 3 bases from V and 1 base from J, leaving 10 bases between. This CDR3 spans 15 amino acids. Here the CDR3 DNA reads TGTGCCACCAGTGATCCGGGGGGCCGCACAGATACGCAGTATTTT. Its translation is CATSDPGGRTDTQYF.

This clone was counted once. This chain connects TRBV13 to TRBJ1-2; D uncertain. Germline-derived CDR1 and CDR2 are PRHDT and FYEKMQ (reference sequence). This CDR3 comprises 13 residues. The germline V and J ends were trimmed by 5 bases and 9 bases, with 16 bases remaining between them. The CDR3 loop is CASSRFVEVSYTF. As DNA, the CDR3 is TGTGCCAGCAGCCGTTTTGTTGAGGTGAGCTACACCTTC.

The chain links TRBV5-1 to TRBJ2-5, with a tentative D call TRBD1 (5 bases). CDR1 is SGHRS and CDR2 is YFSETQ in the germline V gene. The V end was cut by 2 bases, the J end by 0 bases, with 8 bases between. The CDR3 spans 14 residues. The CDR3 DNA is TGCGCCAGCAGCTTCTTGGACAACCAAGAGACCCAGTACTTC. It specifies CASSFLDNQETQYF.

The count of this clone is one. This sequence joins TRBV19 and TRBJ2-2; possible D gene TRBD2, 6 bases. The germline gives CDR1 LNHDA, CDR2 SQIVND (reference sequence). V was pared by 6 bases and J by 6 bases, with 17 bases between. This CDR3 is built from 15 residues. The CDR3 is CASRSDGGIAGELFF. The CDR3 bases are TGTGCCAGTAGAAGTGATGGCGGGATAGCCGGGGAGCTGTTTTTT.

The chain has TRBV6-5 and TRBJ2-3; 7 bases fit TRBD1. V dropped 7 bases and J dropped 9; count of bases not matched to a gene: 13. The CDR3 sequence is 14 residues long. Germline-derived CDR1 and CDR2 are MNHEY and SVGAGI. DNA for the CDR3: TGTGCCAGCAATCCCTTCGAGGGGGCGACAACGCAGTATTTT. Translation gives CASNPFEGATTQYF.

This clone has a single count. This chain uses TRBV12-3 or TRBV12-4 with TRBJ2-7; D is unresolved. The ends were cut back, 1 base at V and 3 bases at J, with 4 bases in the middle. The CDR3 has 12 residues. CDR3 in amino acids: CASSLGHYEQYF. DNA of the CDR3: TGTGCCAGCAGTTTAGGGCACTACGAGCAGTACTTC.

The chain has TRBV10-3 and TRBJ1-2, with D possibly TRBD1 on 5 matching bases. The CDR3 extends over 13 amino acids. V lost 10 bases and J lost 2, with 14 bases in between. CDR1 ENHRY and CDR2 SYGVKD come from the germline V gene. The CDR3 loop is CANSQDKNYGYTF. In DNA, the CDR3 is TGTGCCAACTCCCAGGACAAAAACTATGGCTACACCTTC.

V and J are TRBV7-2 and TRBJ1-1; 7 bases agree with TRBD1. This CDR3 region has 13 residues. Germline lookup yields CDR1 SGHTA and CDR2 FQGNSA. Unmatched junction bases numbered 4, after V lost 5 bases and J lost 4 bases. The CDR3 DNA reads TGTGCCAGCAGCCTAAGACAGGGCACTGAAGCTTTCTTT. This sequence encodes CASSLRQGTEAFF. Combining the CDR3 with reference TRBV7-2 and TRBJ1-1 gives the whole variable domain GAGVSQSPSNKVTEKGKDVELRCDPISGHTALYWYRQSLGQGLEFLIYFQGNSAPDKSGLPSDRFSAERTGGSVSTLTIQRTQQEDSAVYLCASSLRQGTEAFFGQGTRLTVV.

The chain joins TRBV12-3 or TRBV12-4 to TRBJ1-6; D possibly corresponds to TRBD1 (5 bases). This CDR3 region has 13 residues. Trimming shortened V by 3 bases and J by 6 bases, and 6 bases separated the two germline ends. The CDR3 region has the DNA TGTGCCAGCAGTTTTCAGGGTAATTCACCCCTCCACTTT. Protein product: CASSFQGNSPLHF.

This clone was counted once. The chain couples TRBV7-9 to TRBJ2-1, with 10 bases matching TRBD1. The CDR3 consists of 17 residues. CDR1 and CDR2 (germline): SEHNR, FQNEAQ (reference sequence). V dropped 1 base and J dropped 7; count of bases not matched to a gene: 10. The CDR3 DNA reads TGTGCCAGCAGCTTAGGAGACAGGGGGCGCAGGGATAATGAGCAGTTCTTC. It translates to CASSLGDRGRRDNEQFF.

This clone was picked up a small number of times. Other DNA sequences of this sample code for an identical CDR3. The V gene is TRBV29-1, the J gene TRBJ1-2, with 8 positions matching TRBD1. The V gene's germline CDR1 is SQVTM and CDR2 ANQGSEA. This CDR3 comprises 13 residues. Trimming at V came to 6 bases and at J to 1 base, leaving 4 bases not matched to a gene. In nucleotides, the CDR3 is TGCAGCGTGGAGACAGGGGATAACTATGGCTACACCTTC. This gives the protein CSVETGDNYGYTF.

This chain links TRBV6-6 with TRBJ2-1; D gene unclear. Trimming cost V 7 bases and J 6 bases, with 10 bases left between them. The CDR3 has 12 amino acids. Per germline, CDR1 MNHNY and CDR2 SVGAGI (reference sequence). The CDR3 region is CASKPSSNEQFF. The CDR3 DNA reads TGTGCCAGCAAACCCAGCTCCAATGAGCAGTTCTTC.

This clone was picked up one time. V is TRBV19 and J is TRBJ2-3; 9 nucleotides line up with TRBD1. The V and J ends lost 6 bases and 3 bases, in that order; junction bases with no gene match: 10. Germline loops: CDR1 LNHDA, CDR2 SQIVND (reference sequence). The CDR3 totals 16 residues. Here the CDR3 DNA reads TGTGCCAGTAGCAATCAGAGGGACAGGGAGACAGATACGCAGTATTTT. Its translation: CASSNQRDRETDTQYF.

The chain links TRBV5-1 to TRBJ2-1; D may be TRBD1 (5 bases). Looked up from germline, CDR1 is SGHRS and CDR2 is YFSETQ. The germline V and J ends were trimmed by 0 bases and 5 bases, with 12 bases remaining between them. The CDR3 sequence is 15 residues long. The CDR3 bases are TGCGCCAGCAGCTTGGGCCTTAGCAGGGACAATGAGCAGTTCTTC. Its protein is CASSLGLSRDNEQFF.

This clone showed up just once. This chain links TRBV21-1 with TRBJ1-5; the DNA was not used to check the table's D call, TRBD1. TRBV21-1 is flagged as a pseudogene. The CDR3 extends over 16 amino acids. The CDR3 spells CASSKEARGGNQPQHF. As DNA, the CDR3 is TGTGCCAGCAGCAAAGAGGCCAGGGGCGGCAATCAGCCCCAGCATTTT.

The chain has TRBV28 and TRBJ1-2; TRBD1 agrees at 7 bases. The CDR3 has 15 amino acids. V lost 1 base, J lost 1 base, and 3 bases stayed unmatched. Germline V gene data show CDR1 as MDHEN and CDR2 as SYDVKM. CDR3 loop: CASSLSGGHNYGYTF. Here the CDR3 DNA reads TGTGCCAGCAGTTTATCAGGGGGACATAACTATGGCTACACCTTC.